This is a list of T cell receptor beta chains from one sample in a study of cytomegalovirus exposure and HLA in healthy donors. The assay was immunoSEQ multiplex PCR, and TCRdb's table has in-frame clones only and misses some. The table lists 200,000 to 250,000 clones, 76% of them singletons. Sequences were obtained from PBMCs. All receptors derive from a man younger than 35 in good health and CMV-seronegative. Both conserved end residues are part of each CDR3. D genes are given only for firm matches. Size is omitted from some rows. Given values are once, few, many or a class for expanded clones.

CDR3nt	CDR3aa	v_gene	j_gene	d_gene	abundance
TGTGCCAGCAGCCCACTAGCGCCCAGGTCGTCCCGGGAGCTGTTTTTT	CASSPLAPRSSRELFF	TRBV2	TRBJ2-2	TRBD2	.
TGCGCCAGCAGCCCTGGGACTAGCGTCTCCTACGAGCAGTACTTC	CASSPGTSVSYEQYF	TRBV5-1	TRBJ2-7	TRBD2	.
TGTGCCAGCAGCTTTATCTTGGACAGGGAGACCCAGTACTTC	CASSFILDRETQYF	TRBV7-9	TRBJ2-5	TRBD1	.
TGTGCCAGCAGCTTTGGGTATTTGGCTAGCGGGGACTACGAGCAGTACTTC	CASSFGYLASGDYEQYF	TRBV7-9	TRBJ2-7	TRBD2	.
TGTGCCAGCTCACCACGGGTACTAGACTACAATGAGCAGTTCTTC	CASSPRVLDYNEQFF	TRBV18	TRBJ2-1	.	.
TGCGCCAGCAGCGCGCAAGAGACCCAGTACTTC	CASSAQETQYF	TRBV5-1	TRBJ2-5	.	.
TGCGCCAGCAGTGACAGGGTAACTGACGCAGATACGCAGTATTTT	CASSDRVTDADTQYF	TRBV10-1	TRBJ2-3	.	.
TGTGCCAGCAGTGCCCTACCACGGGGATTGAAGCCCCAGCATTTT	CASSALPRGLKPQHF	TRBV28	TRBJ1-5	.	.
TGTGCCAGCAGCTTTCTTAGCGGGATAGGCAATGAGCAGTTCTTC	CASSFLSGIGNEQFF	TRBV7-8	TRBJ2-1	TRBD2	.
TGTGCCAGCACCCTAGGGCGGGCCGGGCAAGAGACCCAGTACTTC	CASTLGRAGQETQYF	TRBV11-2	TRBJ2-5	.	once
TGTGCCAGCAGCTTAGCTGGGACTAGCGGAAGCTACGAGCAGTACTTC	CASSLAGTSGSYEQYF	TRBV7-2	TRBJ2-7	TRBD2	few
TGCGCCAGCAGCTTGGGTCCACCTCCTAACTACGAGCAGTACTTC	CASSLGPPPNYEQYF	TRBV5-1	TRBJ2-7	.	.
TGTGCCAGCAAGGCCCTCGGGACTGTCGCTAACTATGGCTACACCTTC	CASKALGTVANYGYTF	TRBV2	TRBJ1-2	.	once
TGTGCCAGCAGCTCGAGGAAGCGGGAGTTTGGCGGGGAGCTGTTTTTT	CASSSRKREFGGELFF	TRBV5-8	TRBJ2-2	TRBD2	.
TGTGCCAGCAGTCTCCGGGCCCTGAGGGACTATGGCTACACCTTC	CASSLRALRDYGYTF	TRBV6-1	TRBJ1-2	.	.
TGTGCCAGCAGTTACTCGGGACAGGGGCCCTACGAGCAGTACTTC	CASSYSGQGPYEQYF	TRBV6-5	TRBJ2-7	TRBD1	.
TGCGCCAGCAGCTGGGGGTTTGGGGGGAGAGAAGGACTAGCGGGGATATCCTACGAGCAGTACTTC	CASSWGFGGREGLAGISYEQYF	TRBV5-1	TRBJ2-7	TRBD2	.
TGTGCCAGCAGTGAGTCTGTTCAAGAGACCCAGTACTTC	CASSESVQETQYF	TRBV2	TRBJ2-5	.	few
TGTGCCTCCGGGACAGGCCTGTCCTACGAGCAGTACTTC	CASGTGLSYEQYF	TRBV30	TRBJ2-7	TRBD1	.
TGTGCCAGCAGTTTAGCAGGAGGAGGGGAAAAACTGTTTTTT	CASSLAGGGEKLFF	TRBV28	TRBJ1-4	.	.
TGCGCCAGCAGCTTGGGACAGGATAACTATGGCTACACCTTC	CASSLGQDNYGYTF	TRBV5-1	TRBJ1-2	.	.
TGTGCCTGGAGGGACAGGACTGAAGCTTTCTTT	CAWRDRTEAFF	TRBV30	TRBJ1-1	TRBD1	once
TGCGCCAGCAGCCCTACAGGCATAATACTTCAAGAGACCCAGTACTTC	CASSPTGIILQETQYF	TRBV5-1	TRBJ2-5	.	.
TGTGCCAGCAGTCCAACGGGGGGTTCACCCCTCCACTTT	CASSPTGGSPLHF	TRBV11-2	TRBJ1-6	.	once
TGTGCCAGAAGCGGAGAGGGACTAGCGGGGAGGTACAATGAGCAGTTCTTC	CARSGEGLAGRYNEQFF	TRBV5-3	TRBJ2-1	TRBD2	.
TGTGCCAGCTCACCGGCTTCAGATACGCAGTATTTT	CASSPASDTQYF	TRBV18	TRBJ2-3	.	.
TGTGCCTGGACACCGGGACAGGTTTACGAGCAGTACTTC	CAWTPGQVYEQYF	TRBV30	TRBJ2-7	TRBD1	.
TGTGCCAGCAGTCCCAGACTAGCGTCCAACAATGAGCAGTTCTTC	CASSPRLASNNEQFF	TRBV27	TRBJ2-1	TRBD2	few
TGTGCCAGCAGCGTAGGGGAGGGGAGCCAAGAGACCCAGTACTTC	CASSVGEGSQETQYF	TRBV9	TRBJ2-5	TRBD2	.
TGTGCCAGTAGTAATCAGGGCTCACCCCTCCACTTT	CASSNQGSPLHF	TRBV19	TRBJ1-6	.	.
TGTGCCAGCAGCCAAACCGGGACTAGCGGCGCCTACAATGAGCAGTTCTTC	CASSQTGTSGAYNEQFF	TRBV7-2	TRBJ2-1	TRBD2	.
TGTGCCAGCAGTCCACTAATCAGGGTAGCCTACGAGCAGTACTTC	CASSPLIRVAYEQYF	TRBV27	TRBJ2-7	.	.
TGCAGCGTTGAAGATCTTCGCAGGGGGGATACGCAGTATTTT	CSVEDLRRGDTQYF	TRBV29-1	TRBJ2-3	TRBD1	.
TGTGCCAGCAGTTACTCTAGTAGTGTTTTCTATGGCTACACCTTC	CASSYSSSVFYGYTF	TRBV6-5	TRBJ1-2	.	.
TGTGCCACCAGCAGAGCCAGGGACAGGGGGCAGTATGGCTACACCTTC	CATSRARDRGQYGYTF	TRBV15	TRBJ1-2	TRBD1	.
TGTGCCAGCAGTGGACTAGCGGGAGGGGAGACCCAGTACTTC	CASSGLAGGETQYF	TRBV2	TRBJ2-5	TRBD2	.
TGTGCCAGCAGCCGGGGACAGTCTGGAAACACCATATATTTT	CASSRGQSGNTIYF	TRBV5-8	TRBJ1-3	TRBD1	.
TGCGCCAGCAGCTTGGCCTTGACTAGTGATGAGCAGTTCTTC	CASSLALTSDEQFF	TRBV5-1	TRBJ2-1	.	.
TGCGCCAGCACCGTGAGGCTGGACACTGAAGCTTTCTTT	CASTVRLDTEAFF	TRBV10-2	TRBJ1-1	.	.
TGTGCCAGTAGTATCCCAGGGGCCGTTGGCAATCAGCCCCAGCATTTT	CASSIPGAVGNQPQHF	TRBV19	TRBJ1-5	.	.
TGTGCCAGCTCACCGGCACAGGGCTATAATTCACCCCTCCACTTT	CASSPAQGYNSPLHF	TRBV18	TRBJ1-6	.	once
TGTGCCACACGGGGTTCTGGGGCCAACGTCCTGACTTTC	CATRGSGANVLTF	TRBV15	TRBJ2-6	.	.
TGTGCCAGCAGTCCGACAGGGACCGAGCAGTACTTC	CASSPTGTEQYF	TRBV27	TRBJ2-7	TRBD1	.
TGTGCCAGCAGCTTGTGGACAGGCTTAACCGGGGAGCTGTTTTTT	CASSLWTGLTGELFF	TRBV5-4	TRBJ2-2	TRBD1	once
TGTGCCTCCGACAGGGGCCTGGAGCAGTACTTC	CASDRGLEQYF	TRBV30	TRBJ2-5	TRBD1	.
TGTGCCAGCAGGGCCAAGGGGGATGGCAATCAGCCCCAGCATTTT	CASRAKGDGNQPQHF	TRBV28	TRBJ1-5	.	few
TGTGCCAGCAGCACCGGGACAGGCTATGGCTACACCTTC	CASSTGTGYGYTF	TRBV7-9	TRBJ1-2	TRBD1	.
TGCAGCGTACTGGACAGGGGGCGGAATGAGCAGTTCTTC	CSVLDRGRNEQFF	TRBV29-1	TRBJ2-1	TRBD1	.